These T cell receptor beta chains were read from a single sample in a study of blood T cell repertoires in COVID-19. Some clones are missing from TCRdb's copy, which holds only in-frame ones; the method was immunoSEQ multiplex PCR. The sample carries roughly 200,000 clones, around 80% recorded once. Sequencing input: peripheral blood. The source of these receptors is a man in his forties or fifties with acute or convalescent COVID-19. The CDR3 runs from the conserved cysteine through the conserved F or W. A D gene is named only where the DNA matches it firmly. Size is omitted from some rows. Given values are once, few, many or a class for expanded clones.

j_gene: TRBJ1-5; v_gene: TRBV14; d_gene: .; abundance: .; CDR3nt: TGTGCCAGCAGCGGGGGAGGGCCCCAGCATTTT; CDR3aa: CASSGGGPQHF
j_gene: TRBJ1-4; v_gene: TRBV20-1; d_gene: .; abundance: .; CDR3nt: TGCAGTGCTAAAGCAGGGGAAAAACTGTTTTTT; CDR3aa: CSAKAGEKLFF
j_gene: TRBJ1-1; v_gene: TRBV5-1; d_gene: .; abundance: .; CDR3nt: TGCGCCAGCAGCTTGCAACAGGACACTGAAGCTTTCTTT; CDR3aa: CASSLQQDTEAFF
j_gene: TRBJ1-3; v_gene: TRBV29-1; d_gene: .; abundance: .; CDR3nt: TGCAGCGGTGAACTAGGCGGAAACACCATATATTTT; CDR3aa: CSGELGGNTIYF
j_gene: TRBJ2-7; v_gene: TRBV5-4; d_gene: .; abundance: .; CDR3nt: TGTGCCAGCAGCTTAGGCGGAAACTCCTACGAGCAGTACTTC; CDR3aa: CASSLGGNSYEQYF
j_gene: TRBJ2-1; v_gene: TRBV11-2; d_gene: .; abundance: .; CDR3nt: TGTGCCAGCAGCTTAGATCGACTCGTCGATGAGCAGTTCTTC; CDR3aa: CASSLDRLVDEQFF
j_gene: TRBJ1-1; v_gene: TRBV10-3; d_gene: .; abundance: .; CDR3nt: TGTGCCATCAGCTTCGACGGGTACACTGAAGCTTTCTTT; CDR3aa: CAISFDGYTEAFF
j_gene: TRBJ1-2; v_gene: TRBV7-2; d_gene: .; abundance: .; CDR3nt: TGTGCCAGCAGCTTCGTCGGCCTCGGAGAGTTCTATGGCTACACCTTC; CDR3aa: CASSFVGLGEFYGYTF
j_gene: TRBJ2-7; v_gene: TRBV18; d_gene: TRBD1; abundance: .; CDR3nt: TGTGCCAGCTCACCACTTAGACAGGGAAACGAGCAGTACTTC; CDR3aa: CASSPLRQGNEQYF
j_gene: TRBJ1-4; v_gene: TRBV21-1; d_gene: .; abundance: .; CDR3nt: TGTGCCAGCAGCAAACTGAGGGCCGATCTAATTTTGTTTTTT; CDR3aa: CASSKLRADLILFF
j_gene: TRBJ2-1; v_gene: TRBV6-4; d_gene: TRBD1; abundance: .; CDR3nt: TGTGCCAGCAGTGACTCGGACAGGAATGAGCAGTTCTTC; CDR3aa: CASSDSDRNEQFF
j_gene: TRBJ2-3; v_gene: TRBV5-1; d_gene: TRBD2; abundance: .; CDR3nt: TGCGCCAGCAGCCAGGTTCGGACTAGCGTGAAAGATACGCAGTATTTT; CDR3aa: CASSQVRTSVKDTQYF
j_gene: TRBJ2-2; v_gene: TRBV2; d_gene: .; abundance: .; CDR3nt: TGTGCCAGCAGGAGGGGGTTTGAGACCGGGGAGCTGTTTTTT; CDR3aa: CASRRGFETGELFF
j_gene: TRBJ1-1; v_gene: TRBV30; d_gene: .; abundance: .; CDR3nt: TGTGCCTGGATGGCAGGAAGGAACACTGAAGCTTTCTTT; CDR3aa: CAWMAGRNTEAFF
j_gene: TRBJ1-6; v_gene: TRBV5-5; d_gene: TRBD1; abundance: once; CDR3nt: TGTGCCAGCAGCCTCCTGGGACAGGGGGCATCACCCCTCCACTTT; CDR3aa: CASSLLGQGASPLHF
j_gene: TRBJ1-1; v_gene: TRBV2; d_gene: TRBD1; abundance: few; CDR3nt: TGTGCCAGCAGTAAATGGACAGGGGGTCCTGAAGCTTTCTTT; CDR3aa: CASSKWTGGPEAFF
j_gene: TRBJ1-3; v_gene: TRBV6-6; d_gene: TRBD1; abundance: .; CDR3nt: TGTGCCAGCAGTGGGACAGGCTCTGGAAACACCATATATTTT; CDR3aa: CASSGTGSGNTIYF
j_gene: TRBJ2-3; v_gene: TRBV10-3; d_gene: TRBD2; abundance: .; CDR3nt: TGTGCCATCAGTGAGCCCGGACTAGCACAGTATTTT; CDR3aa: CAISEPGLAQYF